A selection of T cell receptor beta chains follows, all from one sample in a study of beta chain features in type 1 diabetes. The assay was immunoSEQ multiplex PCR, and TCRdb's table has in-frame clones only and misses some. Counted here are 450,000 or so clones, about an eighth occurring once; the ten biggest clones make up more than 0.045%. The sample comprised naive CD4+ T cells from blood. Receptors were obtained from a woman aged 18-29 years in good health. The CDR3 runs from the conserved cysteine through the conserved F or W. Fields, in order: V gene, clone size, J gene, CDR3 length, D gene, CDR3 protein, CDR3 DNA. A D gene is named only where the DNA matches it firmly. Clone size is not always given. Where it is, it says once, few, many or a class for expanded clones.

TRBV4-1	few	TRBJ2-7	16	.	CASSQEKRLRGYEQYF	TGCGCCAGCAGCCAAGAGAAAAGGCTTAGAGGCTACGAGCAGTACTTC
TRBV9	.	TRBJ2-1	15	.	CASSVVSASYNEQFF	TGTGCCAGCAGCGTAGTTAGTGCCTCCTACAATGAGCAGTTCTTC
TRBV7-2	few	TRBJ2-1	13	TRBD2	CASSQELRGGAVF	TGCGCCAGCAGCCAAGAGTTACGCGGGGGGGCCGTCTTC
TRBV29-1	few	TRBJ1-3	12	.	CSVEGGGNTIYF	TGCAGCGTTGAAGGGGGTGGAAACACCATATATTTT
TRBV29-1	.	TRBJ1-5	13	.	CSVQQVSGQPQHF	TGCAGCGTTCAACAGGTATCGGGGCAGCCCCAGCATTTT
TRBV7-6	few	TRBJ1-4	14	.	CASSFGTRIEKLFF	TGTGCCAGCAGCTTCGGGACAAGAATCGAAAAACTGTTTTTT
TRBV7-9	.	TRBJ2-3	15	.	CASSFTDSPTGTQYF	TGTGCCAGCAGCTTTACCGACAGCCCCACAGGCACGCAGTATTTT
TRBV9	few	TRBJ2-7	14	.	CASSKRDRPYEQYF	TGTGCCAGCAGCAAACGCGACAGGCCCTACGAGCAGTACTTC
TRBV29-1	few	TRBJ2-5	14	.	CSARTGIYQETQYF	TGCAGCGCGCGAACAGGGATATATCAAGAGACCCAGTACTTC
TRBV29-1	few	TRBJ2-1	12	TRBD1	CSVGTDYNEQFF	TGCAGCGTCGGGACAGACTACAATGAGCAGTTCTTC
TRBV2	.	TRBJ1-2	15	.	CASSPQPHTNYGYTF	TGTGCCAGCAGTCCCCAGCCGCACACTAACTATGGCTACACCTTC
TRBV6-1	.	TRBJ2-5	16	TRBD2	CASSAVLAGVRETQYF	TGTGCCAGCAGTGCCGTACTAGCGGGAGTTCGGGAGACCCAGTACTTC
TRBV11-3	few	TRBJ2-1	16	.	CASSPPAGRRYNEQFF	TGTGCCAGCAGCCCCCCGGCCGGGAGACGCTACAATGAGCAGTTCTTC
TRBV9	.	TRBJ1-2	14	TRBD1	CASRTTGANYGYTF	TGTGCCAGCAGGACGACAGGGGCTAACTATGGCTACACCTTC
TRBV7-9	.	TRBJ1-6	13	.	CASSRSGSSPLHF	TGTGCCAGCAGCCGTTCCGGTAGTTCACCCCTCCACTTT
TRBV5-1	.	TRBJ1-2	16	.	CASSLGGSGLTYGYTF	TGCGCCAGCAGCCTGGGAGGGTCTGGCCTAACCTATGGCTACACCTTC
TRBV7-2	.	TRBJ1-1	13	.	CASSLGHLTEAFF	TGTGCCAGCAGCTTAGGACACCTCACTGAAGCTTTCTTT
TRBV7-2	few	TRBJ2-5	14	TRBD2	CASSSARGVETQYF	TGTGCCAGCAGCTCAGCGCGGGGGGTAGAGACCCAGTACTTC
TRBV2	.	TRBJ2-1	13	.	CASSESSYNEQFF	TGTGCCAGCAGTGAAAGCTCCTACAATGAGCAGTTCTTC
TRBV15	few	TRBJ2-1	15	TRBD2	CATSEPRTRHNEQFF	TGTGCCACCAGCGAACCGCGGACTAGACACAATGAGCAGTTCTTC
TRBV9	few	TRBJ2-1	16	.	CASSRRAESSYNEQFF	TGTGCCAGCAGTAGAAGGGCAGAGAGCTCCTACAATGAGCAGTTCTTC
TRBV10-3	.	TRBJ2-6	18	.	CAISEPGFVETGANVLTF	TGTGCCATCAGTGAACCGGGGTTCGTGGAGACTGGGGCCAACGTCCTGACTTTC
TRBV7-2	few	TRBJ2-1	15	.	CASSLTSGPYNEQFF	TGTGCCAGCAGCTTGACCAGCGGGCCCTACAATGAGCAGTTCTTC
TRBV5-6	.	TRBJ2-1	17	.	CASSLVTRGPQYNEQFF	TGTGCCAGCAGCTTGGTCACACGGGGTCCCCAGTACAATGAGCAGTTCTTC
TRBV4-3	few	TRBJ2-2	15	.	CASSQVTVNTGELFF	TGCGCCAGCAGCCAAGTGACAGTTAACACCGGGGAGCTGTTTTTT
TRBV7-9	.	TRBJ2-6	19	TRBD1	CASSLSRDSFYSGANVLTF	TGTGCCAGCAGCTTATCCCGGGACAGCTTTTACTCTGGGGCCAACGTCCTGACTTTC
TRBV30	.	TRBJ1-1	12	.	CAQGRLETEAFF	TGTGCCCAGGGCCGGCTGGAGACTGAAGCTTTCTTT
TRBV7-3	.	TRBJ2-2	13	.	CASSKTPTGELFF	TGTGCCAGCAGCAAAACACCTACCGGGGAGCTGTTTTTT